Below, 15 T cell receptor beta chains from the same sample are listed, as sequenced in a study of T cells in Graves' hyperthyroidism and ophthalmopathy. Template material for amplifying TCR beta CDR3 regions consisted of RNA transcripts. A set of HTBI primers served as the primers for a first-round RT-PCR of the TCR CDR3. TCRdb re-called the multiplex PCR reads with MiXCR, one entry per CDR3 protein. Counted here are fewer than 600,000 distinct CDR3 sequences, 14% occurring once; the ten biggest clones make up over 11%. The sequencing sample was made of blood. The receptors derive from a woman in her thirties or forties with Graves' hyperthyroidism.

This chain joins TRBV2 and TRBJ2-3, with D hard to call. Germline loops: CDR1 SNHLY, CDR2 FYNNEI. CDR3 length equals 14 residues. Trimming removed 5 bases from V and 1 base from J, with 10 bases in between. This CDR3 is CASSTTGRTDTQYF. The CDR3 region has the DNA TGTGCCAGCAGTACCACCGGACGCACAGATACGCAGTATTTT.

With regard to this clonotype: A single base separates this from a much larger clone, so it may be a read error. The chain links TRBV25-1 to TRBJ2-1, with 11 bases aligning to TRBD2. CDR3 length equals 14 residues. The V gene's germline CDR1 is MGHDK and CDR2 SYGVNS. V trimming: 4 bases; J trimming: 9 bases; junction bases outside the gene matches: 5. This chain's CDR3 is CASSVLAGVSEQFF. DNA of the CDR3: TGTGCCAGCAGTGTACTAGCGGGAGTGAGTGAGCAGTTCTTC.

This clonotype has more than one count but fewer than ten. CDR3 sequence: CASSAQGAYGYTF. The CDR3 DNA is TGTGCCAGCAGCGCACAGGGGGCCTATGGCTACACCTTC. The chain couples TRBV7-2 to TRBJ1-2, with TRBD1 matching over 9 bases. This CDR3 is built from 13 residues. Unmatched junction bases numbered 2, after V lost 5 bases and J lost 4 bases. Germline CDR1 SGHTA, CDR2 FQGNSA.

The CDR3 region has the DNA TGCGCCAGCAGCCTCGGGAGAGGGACCTACAATGAGCAGTTCTTC. Its translation is CASSLGRGTYNEQFF. The chain carries TRBV10-1 and TRBJ2-1; D might be TRBD2 (6 bases). V gave up 6 bases and J gave up 2 bases, with 14 bases separating them. CDR1 is WNHNN, CDR2 SYGVQD, per germline (reference sequence). The CDR3 runs to 15 residues.

This clonotype came up many times. V and J are TRBV9 and TRBJ1-1; possibly TRBD1 for D (5 bases). This CDR3 region has 14 residues. V lost 0 bases and J lost 4, with 10 bases in between. In germline, CDR1 is SGDLS, CDR2 YYNGEE. In DNA form, the CDR3 reads TGTGCCAGCAGCGTAGGAGGGGTGAGCACTGAAGCTTTCTTT. Translating gives CASSVGGVSTEAFF.

Points on this clonotype: Its ends do not fully match the called genes, so a read error is possible. The chain carries TRBV12-3 or TRBV12-4 and TRBJ1-1; 7 bases are a match to TRBD1. This CDR3 contains 15 residues. The CDR3 sequence: CASSLDLKGASEAFF. The CDR3 bases are TGTGCCAGCAGCTTAGATCTGAAGGGGGCATCTGAAGCTTTCTTT.

The chain links TRBV29-1 to TRBJ2-3; 9 nucleotides line up with TRBD2. Germline CDR1 and CDR2: SQVTM and ANQGSEA. J lost 5 bases, V lost 4 bases, and 4 bases had no gene match. This CDR3 is 13 amino acids long. In nucleotides, the CDR3 is TGCAGCGTTGTAGCGGGAGCCAAAGATACGCAGTATTTT. Translation: CSVVAGAKDTQYF.

This clonotype was detected a few times. The rearrangement links TRBV5-1 to TRBJ2-5; D remains unclear. With 0 bases removed from V and 4 bases from J, the gap between germline ends came to 10 bases. The CDR3 is 14 residues long. Germline V lookup: CDR1 SGHRS, CDR2 YFSETQ. The CDR3 coding sequence is TGCGCCAGCAGCTTGGCTTGGGGTACAGAGACCCAGTACTTC. It is translated as CASSLAWGTETQYF.

There are many counts of this clonotype. The J gene is TRBJ2-7, the V gene TRBV28; 9 bases are a match to TRBD2. J gave up 8 bases and V 9 bases, and 5 bases lay outside the gene matches. The CDR3 has 11 residues. Germline V gene sequence: CDR1 MDHEN, CDR2 SYDVKM. The CDR3 reads CASASGTKQYF. CDR3 DNA: TGTGCCAGTGCTAGCGGGACGAAGCAGTACTTC. The variable domain in full, with the rest retrieved from reference TRBV28 and TRBJ2-7, is DVKVTQSSRYLVKRTGEKVFLECVQDMDHENMFWYRQDPGLGLRLIYFSYDVKMKEKGDIPEGYSVSREKKERFSLILESASTNQTSMYLCASASGTKQYFGPGTRLTVT.

In this sample, this clonotype turned up many times. The chain carries TRBV7-9 and TRBJ2-5; maybe TRBD2 (6 bases). With 5 bases removed from V and 9 bases from J, the gap between germline ends came to 16 bases. The CDR3 totals 13 residues. Germline CDR1 and CDR2: SEHNR and FQNEAQ (reference sequence). The CDR3 spells CASSTLGLRSQYF. As DNA, the CDR3 is TGTGCCAGCAGCACCCTGGGACTCCGGTCCCAGTACTTC.

Comment on this clonotype: Since a much larger clone is just one base distant, this may be a read error. This chain connects TRBV12-3 or TRBV12-4 to TRBJ2-7; 11 nucleotides align to TRBD2. V shed 6 bases, J shed 7 bases, and the junction held 11 bases outside the gene matches. CDR3 length: 15 residues. DNA for the CDR3: TGTGCCAGCAGCCACGAACTAGCGGGAGCAGAAGAGCAGTACTTC. Translated, it gives CASSHELAGAEEQYF.

This clonotype was found many times. The J gene is TRBJ2-7, the V gene TRBV20-1; TRBD2 matches 12 bases. Germline lookup yields CDR1 DFQATT and CDR2 SNEGSKA (reference sequence). This CDR3 is built from 15 residues. The J segment lost 3 bases and the V segment lost 3 bases, leaving 6 bases of the junction unmatched. Here the CDR3 reads CSARGLAGKFYEQYF. The CDR3 DNA follows: TGCAGTGCTAGGGGACTAGCGGGCAAATTCTACGAGCAGTACTTC.

This clonotype was counted only a few times. The chain couples TRBV7-9 to TRBJ2-4; the D gene is possibly TRBD2 (6 bases). Trimming took 7 bases from V and 0 from J, leaving 10 bases between them. Germline CDR1 SEHNR, CDR2 FQNEAQ (reference sequence). This CDR3 contains 14 residues. This CDR3 is CASMGGPAKNIQYF. The CDR3 DNA is TGTGCCAGCATGGGGGGACCAGCCAAAAACATTCAGTACTTC.

Comment on this clonotype: A much larger clone sits a single nucleotide away, making a read error possible. The chain couples TRBV4-1 to TRBJ2-1; 8 bases match TRBD2. Germline CDR1 MGHRA, CDR2 YSYEKL. The CDR3 totals 17 residues. The CDR3 DNA is TGCGCCAGCGGCCAAGATCTTGGTAGCGGGACTTACAATGAGCAGTTCTTC. Its translation is CASGQDLGSGTYNEQFF.

The rearrangement joins TRBV28 to TRBJ2-1; D assignment may be TRBD1 or TRBD2 (6 bases each). Germline V gene lookup returns CDR1 MDHEN and CDR2 SYDVKM. Trimming left V 5 bases short and J 2 bases short, with 16 bases between. The CDR3 loop spans 16 amino acids. As DNA, the CDR3 is TGTGCCAGCAGTCCCCAAAGGGGGGCCCCCTACAATGAGCAGTTCTTC. Amino acids: CASSPQRGAPYNEQFF.